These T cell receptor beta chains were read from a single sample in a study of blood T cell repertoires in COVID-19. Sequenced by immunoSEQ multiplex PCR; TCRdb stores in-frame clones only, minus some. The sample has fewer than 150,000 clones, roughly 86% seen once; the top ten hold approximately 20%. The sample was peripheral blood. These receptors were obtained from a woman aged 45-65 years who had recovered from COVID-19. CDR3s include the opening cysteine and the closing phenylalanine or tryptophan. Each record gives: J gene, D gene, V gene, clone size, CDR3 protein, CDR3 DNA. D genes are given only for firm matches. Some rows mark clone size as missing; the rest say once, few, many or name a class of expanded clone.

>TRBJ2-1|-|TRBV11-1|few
CASSPLRVGNEQFF
TGTGCCAGCAGCCCCTTGCGGGTAGGGAATGAGCAGTTCTTC
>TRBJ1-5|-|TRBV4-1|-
CASSQTAGDNQPQHF
TGCGCCAGCAGCCAAACTGCAGGGGACAATCAGCCCCAGCATTTT
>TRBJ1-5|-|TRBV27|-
CASSLRPPAAGDQPQHF
TGTGCCAGCAGTCTTCGACCCCCTGCCGCAGGGGATCAGCCCCAGCATTTT
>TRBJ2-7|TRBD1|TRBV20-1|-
CSASRDRVLYYF
TGCAGTGCTAGTCGGGACAGGGTTTTATATTACTTC
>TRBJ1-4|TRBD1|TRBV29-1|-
CSVATGFNEKLFF
TGCAGCGTAGCGACAGGGTTTAATGAAAAACTGTTTTTT
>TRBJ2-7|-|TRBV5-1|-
CASSPGQSYEQYF
TGCGCCAGCAGCCCCGGACAATCCTACGAGCAGTACTTC
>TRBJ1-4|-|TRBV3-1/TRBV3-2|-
CASSPRVNEKLFF
TGTGCCAGCAGCCCTAGAGTTAATGAAAAACTGTTTTTT
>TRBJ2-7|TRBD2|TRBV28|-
CASSFSAGVQYF
TGTGCCAGCAGTTTTTCCGCGGGGGTTCAGTACTTC
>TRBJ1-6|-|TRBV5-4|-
CASSLRQGNSPLHF
TGTGCCAGCAGCTTAAGGCAGGGGAATTCACCCCTCCACTTT
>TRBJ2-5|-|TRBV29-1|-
CSAQGAGVQETQYF
TGCAGCGCCCAGGGGGCGGGGGTTCAAGAGACCCAGTACTTC
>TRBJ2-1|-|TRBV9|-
CASSVEQTFYNEQFF
TGTGCCAGCAGCGTAGAACAAACGTTCTACAATGAGCAGTTCTTC
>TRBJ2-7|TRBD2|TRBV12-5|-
CASGSLAFNSYEQYF
TGTGCTAGTGGCTCACTAGCGTTTAACTCCTACGAGCAGTACTTC
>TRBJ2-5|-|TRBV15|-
CATSRPSHRDGETQYF
TGTGCCACCAGCAGACCTTCCCACAGGGATGGAGAGACCCAGTACTTC
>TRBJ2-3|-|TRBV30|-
CAWNFGLASDTQYF
TGTGCCTGGAACTTTGGGCTAGCCTCAGATACGCAGTATTTT
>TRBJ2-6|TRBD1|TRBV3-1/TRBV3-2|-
CASSRYGQGAPGANVLTF
TGTGCCAGCAGCCGATATGGACAGGGGGCGCCCGGGGCCAACGTCCTGACTTTC
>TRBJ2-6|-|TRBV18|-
CASSRQELEANVLTF
TGTGCCAGCTCGCGACAGGAACTGGAGGCCAACGTCCTGACTTTC
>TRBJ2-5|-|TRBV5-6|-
CASSLSRVETQYF
TGTGCCAGCAGCTTAAGCAGGGTGGAGACCCAGTACTTC
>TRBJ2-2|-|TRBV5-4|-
CASSDRQNTGELFF
TGTGCCAGCAGTGACAGGCAAAACACCGGGGAGCTGTTTTTT
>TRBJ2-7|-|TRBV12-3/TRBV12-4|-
CASSAGLRYEQYF
TGTGCCAGCAGTGCCGGGTTGAGATACGAGCAGTACTTC
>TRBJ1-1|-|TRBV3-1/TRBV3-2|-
CASTPGGRGNTEAFF
TGTGCCAGCACCCCGGGGGGGCGCGGGAACACTGAAGCTTTCTTT